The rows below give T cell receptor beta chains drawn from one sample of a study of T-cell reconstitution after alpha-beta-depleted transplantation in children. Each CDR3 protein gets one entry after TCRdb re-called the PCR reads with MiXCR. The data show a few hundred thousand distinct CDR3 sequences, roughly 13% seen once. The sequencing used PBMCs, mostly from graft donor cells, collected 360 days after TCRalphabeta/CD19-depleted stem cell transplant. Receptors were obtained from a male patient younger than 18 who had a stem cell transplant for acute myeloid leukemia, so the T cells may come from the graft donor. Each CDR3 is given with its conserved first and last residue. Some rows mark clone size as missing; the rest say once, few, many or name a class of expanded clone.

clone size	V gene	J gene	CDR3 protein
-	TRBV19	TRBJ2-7	CASPLQGCRYEQYF
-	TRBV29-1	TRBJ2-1	CSVEPGTPYNEQFF
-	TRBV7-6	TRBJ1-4	CASSFTGGEYGNEKLFF
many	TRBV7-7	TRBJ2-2	CASSQDRAIGELFF
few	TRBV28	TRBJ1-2	CASSPRRSGYTF
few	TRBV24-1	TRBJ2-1	CATSDLRTGVDNEQFF
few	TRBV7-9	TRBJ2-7	CASRGLAGEGEQYF
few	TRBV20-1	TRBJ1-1	CSARGPRDSKDTEAFF
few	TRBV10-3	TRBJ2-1	CATQRDNEQFF
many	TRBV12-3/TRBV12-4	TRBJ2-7	CASSLRGQGFYEQYF
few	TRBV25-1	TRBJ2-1	CASSEGLGNEQFF
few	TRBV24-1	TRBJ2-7	CATSDRRTGGDEQYF
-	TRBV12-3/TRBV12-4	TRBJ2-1	CASSPQTGDFYNEQFF
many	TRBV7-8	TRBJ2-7	CASSLIFQGRSYEQYF
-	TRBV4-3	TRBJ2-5	CASSQDRGRQKETQYF
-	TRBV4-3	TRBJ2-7	CASSQDVSRGGYEQYF
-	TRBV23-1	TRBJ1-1	CASSQYTPTDIQANTEAFF
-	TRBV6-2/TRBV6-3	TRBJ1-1	CASSYVPIGQGGTEAFF
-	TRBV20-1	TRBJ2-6	CCAPGGVTGANVLTF
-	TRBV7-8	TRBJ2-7	CASSLWTSGRAPSYEQYF
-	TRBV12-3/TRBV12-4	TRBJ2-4	CASSFLLGGGGVKNIQYF
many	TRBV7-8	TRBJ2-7	CASSLTGDGEQYF
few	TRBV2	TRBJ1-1	CATFRDRTMNTEAFF
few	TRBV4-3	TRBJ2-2	CASSRLAGVNTGELFF
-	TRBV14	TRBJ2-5	CASSQSHPTQYF
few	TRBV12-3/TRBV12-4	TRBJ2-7	CAIPGNRGSGQYF
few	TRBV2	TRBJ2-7	CASSGQVVSYEQYF
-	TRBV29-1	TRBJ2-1	CSVDSSSGRVVNEQFF
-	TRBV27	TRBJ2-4	CASSFGPSRGPKNIQYF
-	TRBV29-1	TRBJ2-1	CSVLVLANSYNEQFF
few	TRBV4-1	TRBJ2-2	CASSSGLAGGPFTGELFF
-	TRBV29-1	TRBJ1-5	CSVLQGFGQPQHF
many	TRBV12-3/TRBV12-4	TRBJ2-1	CASSLVRGRSEQFF
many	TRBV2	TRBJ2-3	CASRLAGGPGDTQYF
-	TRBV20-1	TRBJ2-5	CSASDETQYF
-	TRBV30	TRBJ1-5	CAWRTGYSNQPQHF
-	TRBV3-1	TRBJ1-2	CASSQDIGPESYGYTF